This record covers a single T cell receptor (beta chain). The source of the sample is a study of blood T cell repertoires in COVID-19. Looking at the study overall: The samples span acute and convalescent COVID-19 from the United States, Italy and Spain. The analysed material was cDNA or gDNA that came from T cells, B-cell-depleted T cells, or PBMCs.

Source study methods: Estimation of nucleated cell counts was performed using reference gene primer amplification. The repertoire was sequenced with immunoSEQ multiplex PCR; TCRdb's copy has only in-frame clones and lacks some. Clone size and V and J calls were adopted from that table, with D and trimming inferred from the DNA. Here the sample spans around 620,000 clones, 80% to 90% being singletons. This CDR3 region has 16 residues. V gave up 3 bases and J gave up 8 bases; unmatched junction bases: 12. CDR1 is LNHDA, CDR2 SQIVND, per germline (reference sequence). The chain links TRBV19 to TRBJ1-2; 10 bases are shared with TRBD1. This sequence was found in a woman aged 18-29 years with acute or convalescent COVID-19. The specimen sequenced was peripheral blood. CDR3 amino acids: CASSMIRDRGYRGYTF. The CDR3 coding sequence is TGTGCCAGTAGTATGATACGGGACAGGGGTTATCGAGGCTACACCTTC. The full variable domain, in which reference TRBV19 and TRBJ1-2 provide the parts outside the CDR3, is DGGITQSPKYLFRKEGQNVTLSCEQNLNHDAMYWYRQDPGQGLRLIYYSQIVNDFQKGDIAEGYSVSREKKESFPLTVTSAQKNPTAFYLCASSMIRDRGYRGYTFGSGTRLTVV.